These 19 T cell receptor beta chains share one sample of origin, sequenced in a study of cytomegalovirus exposure and HLA in healthy donors. Researchers ran the PCR with 60 Vbeta and 13 Jbeta primers. Data came from immunoSEQ multiplex PCR; TCRdb stores just in-frame clones and leaves some out. The sample shows 120,000 or so clones, over 15% of them seen only once. Sequencing input: PBMCs. The receptors shown here come from a female donor in good health and CMV-seropositive.

J is TRBJ2-3 and V is TRBV6-1, with D tentatively TRBD1 (6 bases). CDR3 length: 13 amino acids. Trimming cost V 8 bases and J 2 bases, with 11 bases left between them. Germline V gene sequence: CDR1 MNHNS, CDR2 SASEGT. CDR3 sequence reads: CASRTDYTDTQYF. DNA for the CDR3: TGTGCCAGCCGGACAGATTACACAGATACGCAGTATTTT.

This clone was detected only a few times. V is TRBV19 and J is TRBJ1-5; tentative D call: TRBD1 (5 bases). This CDR3 has 15 residues. V lost 2 bases, J lost 4 bases, and 12 bases lay in between. Germline assignment: CDR1 LNHDA and CDR2 SQIVND (reference sequence). CDR3 amino acids: CASSISRDGNQPQHF. CDR3 DNA: TGTGCCAGTAGTATATCGCGGGACGGTAATCAGCCCCAGCATTTT.

This chain links TRBV13 with TRBJ2-3; D unclear. This CDR3 spans 13 amino acids. The V gene's germline CDR1 is PRHDT and CDR2 FYEKMQ (reference sequence). Trimming pared 3 bases from V and 1 base from J, leaving 5 bases between. The CDR3 coding sequence is TGTGCCAGCAGCTTCTCGGGCACAGATACGCAGTATTTT. This translates into CASSFSGTDTQYF.

This clone was seen at least ten times. The rearrangement links TRBV4-2 to TRBJ2-4; TRBD2 might be the D (6 bases). Germline V CDR1 and CDR2: LGHNA, YNFKEQ. Trimming shortened V by 3 bases and J by 0 bases, and 15 bases separated the two germline ends. The length of the CDR3 is 17 residues. Here the CDR3 DNA reads TGTGCCAGCAGCCATAACCTAGCGTCGGTAGCCAAAAACATTCAGTACTTC. Translation: CASSHNLASVAKNIQYF.

This clone was found a few times. A junction end diverges from the germline sequence, so it may reflect a read error. The chain joins TRBV14 to TRBJ1-3, with 7 bases fitting TRBD1. Per the germline V gene, CDR1 is SGHDN and CDR2 is FVKESK. The CDR3 runs to 17 residues. The CDR3 loop is CASSEDGGGTAGNTIYF. CDR3 nucleotides: TGTGCCAGCAGCGAAGATGGTGGGGGGACAGCGGGAAACACCATATATTTT.

In this sample, this clone turned up a few times. The V and J genes are TRBV18 and TRBJ1-1; TRBD1 might be the D (5 bases). The germline CDR1 and CDR2 sequences are KGHSH and LQKENI. V was clipped by 5 bases and J by 0 bases, with 7 bases between them. This CDR3 is 13 amino acids long. The DNA of the CDR3 is TGTGCCAGCTCATCGGACATGAACACTGAAGCTTTCTTT. Translation: CASSSDMNTEAFF.

The V gene is TRBV7-6, the J gene TRBJ2-3, with no clear D. CDR1 and CDR2 (germline): SGHVS, FNYEAQ. There are 15 residues in the CDR3. V was trimmed by 6 bases and J by 0 bases, leaving 13 bases between them. The CDR3 DNA follows: TGTGCCAGCAGGCGAACCGAGTACAGCACAGATACGCAGTATTTT. It specifies CASRRTEYSTDTQYF.

The sample holds a few counts of this clone. CDR3 DNA sequence: TGTGCCACCAGCAGAGAACAGGGGCAGCCCCAGCATTTT. Encoded protein: CATSREQGQPQHF. The chain recombines TRBV15 with TRBJ1-5; 7 bases map to TRBD1. V trimming: 0 bases; J trimming: 7 bases; junction bases outside the gene matches: 0. The CDR3 sequence is 13 residues long. Germline V gene data show CDR1 as LNHNV and CDR2 as YYDKDF (reference sequence).

In this sample, this clone turned up a few times. J is TRBJ1-1 and V is TRBV7-9; D might be TRBD1 (6 bases). From germline, CDR1 is SEHNR and CDR2 FQNEAQ (reference sequence). The germline V and J ends were trimmed by 2 bases and 7 bases, with 17 bases remaining between them. This CDR3 region has 15 residues. The CDR3 DNA reads TGTGCCAGCAGCTTAATTCAGGGGCTAATAAGTGAAGCTTTCTTT. As protein: CASSLIQGLISEAFF. The variable domain in full, with the rest retrieved from reference TRBV7-9 and TRBJ1-1, is DTGVSQNPRHKITKRGQNVTFRCDPISEHNRLYWYRQTLGQGPEFLTYFQNEAQLEKSRLLSDRFSAERPKGSFSTLEIQRTEQGDSAMYLCASSLIQGLISEAFFGQGTRLTVV.

The J gene is TRBJ2-5, the V gene TRBV5-1; 9 bases are shared with TRBD2. Germline V gene lookup returns CDR1 SGHRS and CDR2 YFSETQ. This CDR3 has 17 amino acids. J was trimmed by 4 bases and V by 0 bases; bases with no gene match: 10. The CDR3 DNA is TGCGCCAGCAGCTTGGGATCAGCGGGGGGTTATAGAGAGACCCAGTACTTC. Protein: CASSLGSAGGYRETQYF.

There are a few counts of this clone. This sequence joins TRBV5-8 and TRBJ1-1; D might be TRBD1 (6 bases). The CDR3 consists of 14 residues. Trimming cost V 1 base and J 2 bases, with 9 bases left between them. Looked up from germline, CDR1 is SGHTS and CDR2 is YDEGEE. The CDR3 region is CASSLNRDNTEAFF. As DNA, the CDR3 is TGTGCCAGCAGCTTGAACAGGGATAACACTGAAGCTTTCTTT.

This clone was counted a few times. The chain has TRBV28 and TRBJ1-2; 9 bases are a match to TRBD1. Germline CDR1 MDHEN, CDR2 SYDVKM. The junction had 3 bases not matched to a gene; V was cut back by 6 bases and J by 4 bases. The length of the CDR3 is 13 residues. CDR3 nucleotides: TGTGCCAGCAGGCCGGGACAGGGCTATGGCTACACCTTC. Protein: CASRPGQGYGYTF.

A single count supports this clone. The V gene is TRBV27, the J gene TRBJ1-5, with TRBD1 matching over 9 bases. Germline V CDR1 and CDR2: MNHEY, SMNVEV (reference sequence). The CDR3 spans 15 residues. V gave up 5 bases and J gave up 6 bases; unmatched junction bases: 8. The DNA for the CDR3 is TGTGCCAGCAGTGTAACAGGGGGCTGGGGTCAGCCCCAGCATTTT. It codes for CASSVTGGWGQPQHF.

This clone was observed a few times. The chain is built from TRBV4-3 and TRBJ2-2; TRBD2 aligns across 12 bases. The V gene's germline CDR1 is LGHNA and CDR2 YSLEER. This CDR3 contains 20 residues. V trimming: 0 bases; J trimming: 4 bases; junction bases outside the gene matches: 12. The CDR3 DNA reads as TGCGCCAGCAGCCAAGAGGGCCTAGCGGGGGGGTGGTCGGGCACCGGGGAGCTGTTTTTT. This sequence encodes CASSQEGLAGGWSGTGELFF.

The J gene is TRBJ2-2, the V gene TRBV30, with TRBD1 as a possible D gene (5 bases). The CDR3 covers 16 residues. Germline CDR1 reads GTSNPN; CDR2 reads SVGIG (reference sequence). V dropped 4 bases and J dropped 0 bases, with 15 bases sitting between them. The CDR3 DNA sequence: TGTGCCTGGATTGGGCTAGGGGCAGCGAACACCGGGGAGCTGTTTTTT. This translates into CAWIGLGAANTGELFF. Drawing the rest from reference TRBV30 and TRBJ2-2, the complete variable domain is SQTIHQWPATLVQPVGSPLSLECTVEGTSNPNLYWYRQAAGRGLQLLFYSVGIGQISSEVPQNLSASRPQDRQFILSSKKLLLSDSGFYLCAWIGLGAANTGELFFGEGSRLTVL.

The rearrangement joins TRBV10-3 to TRBJ2-5; 7 positions match TRBD2. Looked up from germline, CDR1 is ENHRY and CDR2 is SYGVKD. Germline trimming cut 0 bases from V and 4 bases from J; bases unmatched to any gene: 5. The CDR3 length is 15 residues. The CDR3 loop is CAISESLAAGETQYF. The CDR3 region has the DNA TGTGCCATCAGTGAGTCCCTAGCGGCGGGAGAGACCCAGTACTTC.

This clone has more than one count but fewer than ten. V and J are TRBV7-9 and TRBJ2-7, with 8 bases identical to TRBD1. Per germline, CDR1 SEHNR and CDR2 FQNEAQ (reference sequence). V lost 5 bases to trimming and J lost 3 bases; unmatched junction nucleotides: 12. The CDR3 has 16 amino acids. This CDR3 is CASSKYYRGKDYEQYF. CDR3 coding DNA: TGTGCCAGCAGCAAATACTACAGGGGGAAGGACTACGAGCAGTACTTC. Combining the CDR3 with reference TRBV7-9 and TRBJ2-7 gives the whole variable domain DTGVSQNPRHKITKRGQNVTFRCDPISEHNRLYWYRQTLGQGPEFLTYFQNEAQLEKSRLLSDRFSAERPKGSFSTLEIQRTEQGDSAMYLCASSKYYRGKDYEQYFGPGTRLTVT.

The chain employs TRBV29-1 and TRBJ2-2; D possibly corresponds to TRBD1 (5 bases). The CDR3 extends over 15 amino acids. From germline, CDR1 is SQVTM and CDR2 ANQGSEA. V lost 5 bases and J 0 bases, leaving 13 bases between the germline ends. CDR3 coding DNA: TGCAGCGTTTCCAACGACAGAACGAACACCGGGGAGCTGTTTTTT. Protein sequence: CSVSNDRTNTGELFF.

This sequence joins TRBV9 and TRBJ2-7, with D perhaps matching TRBD1 (5 bases). This CDR3 has 12 residues. V was shortened by 0 bases and J by 7 bases, with 8 bases between the two germline ends. Germline V gene lookup returns CDR1 SGDLS and CDR2 YYNGEE. CDR3 sequence: CASSVAQGEQYF. The CDR3 DNA reads as TGTGCCAGCAGCGTAGCCCAGGGTGAGCAGTACTTC. The full variable domain, with the rest looked up from reference TRBV9 and TRBJ2-7, is DSGVTQTPKHLITATGQRVTLRCSPRSGDLSVYWYQQSLDQGLQFLIQYYNGEERAKGNILERFSAQQFPDLHSELNLSSLELGDSALYFCASSVAQGEQYFGPGTRLTVT.